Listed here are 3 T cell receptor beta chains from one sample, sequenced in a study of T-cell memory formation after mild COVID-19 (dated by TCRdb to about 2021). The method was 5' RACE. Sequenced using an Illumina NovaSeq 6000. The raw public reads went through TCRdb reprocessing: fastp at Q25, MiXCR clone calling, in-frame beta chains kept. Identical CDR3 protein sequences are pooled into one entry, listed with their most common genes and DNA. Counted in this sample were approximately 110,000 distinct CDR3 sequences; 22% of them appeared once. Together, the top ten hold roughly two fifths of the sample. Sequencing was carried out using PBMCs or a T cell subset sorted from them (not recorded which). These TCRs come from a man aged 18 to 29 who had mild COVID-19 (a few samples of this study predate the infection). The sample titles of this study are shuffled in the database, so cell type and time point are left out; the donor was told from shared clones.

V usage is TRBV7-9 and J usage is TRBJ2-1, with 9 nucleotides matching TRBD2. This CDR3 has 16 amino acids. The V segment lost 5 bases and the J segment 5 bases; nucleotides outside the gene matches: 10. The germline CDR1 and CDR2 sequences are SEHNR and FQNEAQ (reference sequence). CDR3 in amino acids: CASSLVVAGVNNEQFF. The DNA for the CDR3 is TGTGCCAGCAGCCTCGTGGTAGCGGGGGTGAACAATGAGCAGTTCTTC.

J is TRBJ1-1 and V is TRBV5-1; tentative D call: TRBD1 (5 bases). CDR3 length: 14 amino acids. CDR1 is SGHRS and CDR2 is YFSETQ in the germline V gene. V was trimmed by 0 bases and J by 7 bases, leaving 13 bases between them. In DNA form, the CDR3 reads TGCGCCAGCAGCTTGGCGGACATATCGGGTGAAGCTTTCTTT. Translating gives CASSLADISGEAFF. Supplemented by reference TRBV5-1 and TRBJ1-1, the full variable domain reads KAGVTQTPRYLIKTRGQQVTLSCSPISGHRSVSWYQQTPGQGLQFLFEYFSETQRNKGNFPGRFSGRQFSNSRSEMNVSTLELGDSALYLCASSLADISGEAFFGQGTRLTVV.

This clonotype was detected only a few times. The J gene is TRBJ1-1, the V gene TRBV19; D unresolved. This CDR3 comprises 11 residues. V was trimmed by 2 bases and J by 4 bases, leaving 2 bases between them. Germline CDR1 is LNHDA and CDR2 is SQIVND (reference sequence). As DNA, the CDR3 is TGTGCCAGTAGTATACTCACTGAAGCTTTCTTT. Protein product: CASSILTEAFF.